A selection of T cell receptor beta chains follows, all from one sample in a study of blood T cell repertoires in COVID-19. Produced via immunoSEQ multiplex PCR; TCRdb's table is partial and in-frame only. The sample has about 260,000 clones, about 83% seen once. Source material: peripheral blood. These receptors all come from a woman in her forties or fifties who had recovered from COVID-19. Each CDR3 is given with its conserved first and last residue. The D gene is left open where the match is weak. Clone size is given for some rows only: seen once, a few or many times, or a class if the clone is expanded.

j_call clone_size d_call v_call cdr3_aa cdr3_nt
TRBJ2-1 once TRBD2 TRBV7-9 CASSSTSGGLSYNEQFF TGTGCCAGCAGTTCTACCAGCGGGGGACTTTCCTACAATGAGCAGTTCTTC
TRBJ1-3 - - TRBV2 CASSEAAGAGNTIYF TGTGCCAGCAGTGAAGCTGCAGGGGCTGGAAACACCATATATTTT
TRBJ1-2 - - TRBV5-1 CASSTLSRETYGYTF TGCGCCAGCAGCACACTCTCCCGGGAGACCTATGGCTACACCTTC
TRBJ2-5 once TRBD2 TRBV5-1 CASSPPLAGGETQYF TGCGCCAGCAGCCCCCCGCTAGCGGGGGGAGAGACCCAGTACTTC
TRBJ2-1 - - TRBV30 CAWSVIGGEQFF TGTGCCTGGAGTGTAATTGGCGGTGAGCAGTTCTTC
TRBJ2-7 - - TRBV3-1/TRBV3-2 CASRTGYEQYF TGTGCCAGCAGAACAGGGTACGAGCAGTACTTC
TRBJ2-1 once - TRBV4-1 CASSQEARQYYNEQFF TGCGCCAGCAGCCAAGAGGCCAGACAATACTACAATGAGCAGTTCTTC
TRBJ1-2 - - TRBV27 CASKPMGGPAYGYTF TGTGCCAGCAAACCCATGGGGGGACCTGCCTATGGCTACACCTTC
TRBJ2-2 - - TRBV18 CASSPSVTGELFF TGTGCCAGCTCACCATCAGTAACCGGGGAGCTGTTTTTT
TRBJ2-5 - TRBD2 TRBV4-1 CASSQRRTSGDPETQYF TGCGCCAGCAGCCAAAGGAGGACTAGCGGGGACCCGGAGACCCAGTACTTC
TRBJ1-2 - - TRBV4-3 CASSQGTISNYGYTF TGCGCCAGCAGCCAGGGGACTATCTCTAACTATGGCTACACCTTC
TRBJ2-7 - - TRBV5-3 CARSLYPSAEQYF TGTGCCAGAAGCTTGTACCCCAGCGCAGAGCAGTACTTC
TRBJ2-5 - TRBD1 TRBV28 CASSSLDRGLLETQYF TGTGCCAGCAGTTCCCTGGACAGGGGGTTATTAGAGACCCAGTACTTC